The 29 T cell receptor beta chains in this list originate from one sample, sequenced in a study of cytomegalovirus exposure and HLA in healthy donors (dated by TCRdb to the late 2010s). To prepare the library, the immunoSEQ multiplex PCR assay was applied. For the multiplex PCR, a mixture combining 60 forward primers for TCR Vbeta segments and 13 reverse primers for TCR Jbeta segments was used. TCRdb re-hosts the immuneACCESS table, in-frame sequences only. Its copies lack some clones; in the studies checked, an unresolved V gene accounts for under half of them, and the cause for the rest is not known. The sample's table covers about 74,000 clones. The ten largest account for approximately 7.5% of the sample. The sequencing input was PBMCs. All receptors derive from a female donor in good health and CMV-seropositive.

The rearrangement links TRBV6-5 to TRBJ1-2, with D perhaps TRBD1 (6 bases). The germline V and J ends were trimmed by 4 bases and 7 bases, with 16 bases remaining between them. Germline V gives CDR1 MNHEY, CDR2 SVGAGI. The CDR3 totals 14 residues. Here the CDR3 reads CASSWDGTFGGYTF. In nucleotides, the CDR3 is TGTGCCAGCAGTTGGGACGGGACATTCGGTGGCTACACCTTC.

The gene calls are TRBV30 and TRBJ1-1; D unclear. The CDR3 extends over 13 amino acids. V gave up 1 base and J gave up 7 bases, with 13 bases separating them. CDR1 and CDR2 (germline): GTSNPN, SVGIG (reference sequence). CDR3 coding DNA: TGTGCCTGGAGTGCGATAGGACTCTATGAAGCTTTCTTT. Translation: CAWSAIGLYEAFF.

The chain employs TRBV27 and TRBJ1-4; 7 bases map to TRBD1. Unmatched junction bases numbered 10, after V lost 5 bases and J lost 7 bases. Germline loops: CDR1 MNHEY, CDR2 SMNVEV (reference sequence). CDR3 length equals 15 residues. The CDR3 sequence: CASSPQRGGGEKLFF. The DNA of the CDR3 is TGTGCCAGCAGTCCCCAGAGAGGGGGCGGTGAAAAACTGTTTTTT.

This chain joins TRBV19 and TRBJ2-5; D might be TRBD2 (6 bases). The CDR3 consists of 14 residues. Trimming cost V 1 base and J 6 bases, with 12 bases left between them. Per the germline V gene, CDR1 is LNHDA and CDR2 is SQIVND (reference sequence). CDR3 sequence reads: CASSIGQGGKTQYF. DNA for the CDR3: TGTGCCAGTAGTATAGGGCAGGGCGGGAAGACCCAGTACTTC.

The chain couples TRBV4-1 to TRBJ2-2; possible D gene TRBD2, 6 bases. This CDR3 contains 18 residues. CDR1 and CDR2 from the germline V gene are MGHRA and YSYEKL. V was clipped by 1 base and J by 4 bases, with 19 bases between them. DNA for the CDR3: TGCGCCAGCAGCCAAGGGAGTCGGGAGCTCCGGGGCACCGGGGAGCTGTTTTTT. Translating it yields CASSQGSRELRGTGELFF.

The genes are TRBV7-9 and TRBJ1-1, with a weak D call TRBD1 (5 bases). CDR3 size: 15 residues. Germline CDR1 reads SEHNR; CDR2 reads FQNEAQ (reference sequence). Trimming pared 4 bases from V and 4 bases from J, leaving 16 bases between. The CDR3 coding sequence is TGTGCCAGCAGCTCAACCCGGGGGGGTGTCACTGAAGCTTTCTTT. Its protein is CASSSTRGGVTEAFF.

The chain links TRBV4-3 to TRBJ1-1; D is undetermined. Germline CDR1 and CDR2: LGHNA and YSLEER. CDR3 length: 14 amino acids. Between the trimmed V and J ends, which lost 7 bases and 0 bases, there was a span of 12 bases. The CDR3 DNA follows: TGCGCCAGCACCCCAGGCGCTTTGAACACTGAAGCTTTCTTT. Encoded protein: CASTPGALNTEAFF.

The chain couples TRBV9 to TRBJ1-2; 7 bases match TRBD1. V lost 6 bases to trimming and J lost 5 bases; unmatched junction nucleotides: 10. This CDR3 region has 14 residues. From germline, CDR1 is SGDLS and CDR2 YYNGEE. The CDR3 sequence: CASTYGDSAYGYTF. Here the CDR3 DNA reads TGTGCCAGCACATATGGGGACAGTGCTTATGGCTACACCTTC.

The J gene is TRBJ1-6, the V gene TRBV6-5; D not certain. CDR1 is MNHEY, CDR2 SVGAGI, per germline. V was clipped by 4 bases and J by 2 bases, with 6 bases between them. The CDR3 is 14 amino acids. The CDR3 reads CASSFNTYNSPLHF. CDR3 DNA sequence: TGTGCCAGCAGTTTTAACACCTATAATTCACCCCTCCACTTT.

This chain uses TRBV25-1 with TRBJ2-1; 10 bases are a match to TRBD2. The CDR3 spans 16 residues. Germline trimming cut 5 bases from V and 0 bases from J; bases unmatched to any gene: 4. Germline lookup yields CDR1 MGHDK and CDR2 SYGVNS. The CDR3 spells CASSQPSGSSYNEQFF. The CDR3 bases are TGTGCCAGCAGTCAGCCTAGCGGGAGCTCCTACAATGAGCAGTTCTTC.

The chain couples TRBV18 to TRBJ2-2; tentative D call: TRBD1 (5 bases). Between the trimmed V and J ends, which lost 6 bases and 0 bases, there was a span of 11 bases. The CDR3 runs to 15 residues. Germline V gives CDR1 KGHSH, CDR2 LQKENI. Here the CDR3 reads CASSLGQANTGELFF. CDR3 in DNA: TGTGCCAGCTCCCTGGGGCAGGCGAACACCGGGGAGCTGTTTTTT.

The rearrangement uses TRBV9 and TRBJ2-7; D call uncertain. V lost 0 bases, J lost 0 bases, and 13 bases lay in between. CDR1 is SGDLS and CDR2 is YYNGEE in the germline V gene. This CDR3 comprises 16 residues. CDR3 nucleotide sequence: TGTGCCAGCAGCGTAGGTCCCGGGTCGACCTCCTACGAGCAGTACTTC. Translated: CASSVGPGSTSYEQYF.

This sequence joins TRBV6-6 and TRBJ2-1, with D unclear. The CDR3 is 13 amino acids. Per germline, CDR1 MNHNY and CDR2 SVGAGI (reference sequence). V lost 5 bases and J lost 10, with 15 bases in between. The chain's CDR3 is CASSRSSAGEQFF. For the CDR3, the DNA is TGTGCCAGCAGTAGATCTAGTGCCGGAGAGCAGTTCTTC.

The CDR3 DNA reads as TGTGCCAGCTCACCGACACAGGGAGGGATAACTGAAGCTTTCTTT. Translation gives CASSPTQGGITEAFF. The rearrangement joins TRBV18 to TRBJ1-1; D is possibly TRBD1 (6 bases). Looked up from germline, CDR1 is KGHSH and CDR2 is LQKENI. The CDR3 sequence is 15 residues long. V lost 3 bases to trimming and J lost 5 bases, with 16 bases between them.

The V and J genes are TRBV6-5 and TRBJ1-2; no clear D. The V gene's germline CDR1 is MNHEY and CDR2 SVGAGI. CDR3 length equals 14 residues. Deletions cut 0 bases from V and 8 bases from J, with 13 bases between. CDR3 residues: CASSYSQASGGYTF. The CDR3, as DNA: TGTGCCAGCAGTTACTCTCAGGCCTCGGGGGGCTACACCTTC.

CDR3 DNA: TGTGCCTGGAGTGTATACGGGAGGCTCTACAATGAGCAGTTCTTC. It translates to CAWSVYGRLYNEQFF. This chain links TRBV30 with TRBJ2-1; 7 nucleotides align to TRBD2. Germline lookup yields CDR1 GTSNPN and CDR2 SVGIG (reference sequence). This CDR3 has 15 residues. Trimming cost V 0 bases and J 3 bases; bases outside gene matches: 5.

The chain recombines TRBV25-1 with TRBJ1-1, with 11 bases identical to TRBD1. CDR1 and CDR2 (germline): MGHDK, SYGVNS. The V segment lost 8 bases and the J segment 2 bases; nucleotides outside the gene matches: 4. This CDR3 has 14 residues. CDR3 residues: CASRGQGVNTEAFF. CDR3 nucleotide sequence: TGTGCCAGCCGGGGACAGGGGGTCAACACTGAAGCTTTCTTT.

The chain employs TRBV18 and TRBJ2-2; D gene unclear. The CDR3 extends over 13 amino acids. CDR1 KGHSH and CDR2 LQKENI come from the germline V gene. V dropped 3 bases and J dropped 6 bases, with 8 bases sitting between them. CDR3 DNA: TGTGCCAGCTCACCTTCGGGTGCCGGGGAGCTGTTTTTT. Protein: CASSPSGAGELFF.

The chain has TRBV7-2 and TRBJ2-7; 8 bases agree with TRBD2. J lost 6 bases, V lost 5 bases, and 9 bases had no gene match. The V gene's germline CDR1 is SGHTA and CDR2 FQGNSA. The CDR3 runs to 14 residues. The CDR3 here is CASSLKAGVGEQYF. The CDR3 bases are TGTGCCAGCAGCCTAAAAGCGGGAGTTGGCGAGCAGTACTTC.

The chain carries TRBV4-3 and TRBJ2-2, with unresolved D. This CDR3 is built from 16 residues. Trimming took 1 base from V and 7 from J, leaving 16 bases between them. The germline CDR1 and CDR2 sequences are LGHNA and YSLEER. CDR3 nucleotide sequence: TGCGCCAGCAGCCAAGCCGCGCCACCGCGGCACGGGGAGCTGTTTTTT. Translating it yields CASSQAAPPRHGELFF.

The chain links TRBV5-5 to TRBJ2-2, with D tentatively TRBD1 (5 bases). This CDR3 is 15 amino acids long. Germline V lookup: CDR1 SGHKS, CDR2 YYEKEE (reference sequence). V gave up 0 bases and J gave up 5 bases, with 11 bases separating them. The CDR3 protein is CASSLGQGFTGELFF. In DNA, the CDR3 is TGTGCCAGCAGCTTGGGGCAGGGTTTTACCGGGGAGCTGTTTTTT.

The CDR3 DNA reads TGTGCCAGCAGGCCGCCGACAGGAAGGGCTGAAGCTTTCTTT. Translation gives CASRPPTGRAEAFF. This chain links TRBV6-5 with TRBJ1-1, with a possible D match to TRBD1 (6 bases). The CDR3 length is 14 residues. CDR1 and CDR2 from the germline V gene are MNHEY and SVGAGI. Trimming took 6 bases from V and 6 from J, leaving 17 bases between them.

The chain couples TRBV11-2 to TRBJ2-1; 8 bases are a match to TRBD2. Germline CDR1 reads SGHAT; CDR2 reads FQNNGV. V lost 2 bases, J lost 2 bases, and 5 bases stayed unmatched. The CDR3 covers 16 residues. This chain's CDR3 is CASSLSRLAPYNEQFF. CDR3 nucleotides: TGTGCCAGCAGCTTATCCAGACTAGCGCCCTACAATGAGCAGTTCTTC.

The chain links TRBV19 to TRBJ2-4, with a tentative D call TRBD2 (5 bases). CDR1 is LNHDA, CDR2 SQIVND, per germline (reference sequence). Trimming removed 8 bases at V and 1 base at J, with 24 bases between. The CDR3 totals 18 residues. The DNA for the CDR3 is TGTGCCAGTTCTATCAAAGTCTTAGCGAGTAACGCCAAAAACATTCAGTACTTC. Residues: CASSIKVLASNAKNIQYF.

The CDR3 nucleotides are TGTGCCAGCAGCTTAGCGCCAGGGCGCTCTGGAAACACCATATATTTT. Amino acid sequence: CASSLAPGRSGNTIYF. The rearrangement joins TRBV7-8 to TRBJ1-3, with a possible D match to TRBD1 (5 bases). This CDR3 contains 16 residues. CDR1 SGHVS and CDR2 FQNEAQ come from the germline V gene. Trimming removed 0 bases at V and 0 bases at J, with 9 bases between.

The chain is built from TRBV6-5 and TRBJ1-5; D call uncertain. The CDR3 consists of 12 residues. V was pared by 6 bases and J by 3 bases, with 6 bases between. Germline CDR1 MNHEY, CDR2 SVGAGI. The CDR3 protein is CASSRPNQPQHF. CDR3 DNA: TGTGCCAGCAGCCGTCCCAATCAGCCCCAGCATTTT.

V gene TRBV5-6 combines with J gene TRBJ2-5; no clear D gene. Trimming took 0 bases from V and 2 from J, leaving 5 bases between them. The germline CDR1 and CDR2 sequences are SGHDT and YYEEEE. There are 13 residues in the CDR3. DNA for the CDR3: TGTGCCAGCAGCTTGGCCCATCAAGAGACCCAGTACTTC. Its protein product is CASSLAHQETQYF.

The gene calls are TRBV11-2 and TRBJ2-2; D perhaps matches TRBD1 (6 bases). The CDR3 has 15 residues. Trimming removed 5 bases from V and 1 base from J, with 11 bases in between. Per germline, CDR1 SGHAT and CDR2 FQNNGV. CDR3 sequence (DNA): TGTGCCAGCAGCAGTCAGGGGCAGAACACCGGGGAGCTGTTTTTT. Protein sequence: CASSSQGQNTGELFF.

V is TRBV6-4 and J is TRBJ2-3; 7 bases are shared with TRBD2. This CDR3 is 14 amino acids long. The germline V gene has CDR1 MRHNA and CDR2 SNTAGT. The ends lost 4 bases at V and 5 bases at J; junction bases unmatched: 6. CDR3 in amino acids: CASSARGEEDTQYF. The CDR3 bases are TGTGCCAGCAGTGCTCGGGGGGAAGAAGATACGCAGTATTTT.